This T cell receptor beta chain was captured by sequencing in a study of shared clonotypes between healthy human individuals. This CDR3 contains 15 residues. Germline CDR1 and CDR2: SGHRS and YFSETQ. V was clipped by 2 bases and J by 4 bases, with 12 bases between them. Sequenced by immunoSEQ multiplex PCR; TCRdb stores in-frame clones only, minus some. The sample carries some 2,500,000 clones, 92% recorded once. The sample comprised naive CD4+ T cells from PBMCs. As for subset: CD45RA+ positively selected. The gene calls are TRBV5-1 and TRBJ1-4; no clear D. The clonotype comes from a man in his late teens or twenties in good health. Some clones in this sample may be carry-over from other donors' samples. CDR3 in DNA: TGCGCCAGCAGCTTAAGGGAGGAAGGTAATGAAAAACTGTTTTTT. As protein: CASSLREEGNEKLFF.